The present TCR beta chain was sequenced within a study of cytomegalovirus exposure and HLA in healthy donors. Germline V gives CDR1 SEHNR, CDR2 FQNEAQ (reference sequence). This CDR3 has 16 residues. V dropped 5 bases and J dropped 4; count of bases not matched to a gene: 8. The primer mix had 60 Vbeta and 13 Jbeta primers. Libraries were prepared by immunoSEQ multiplex PCR; TCRdb keeps only in-frame clonotypes and omits some of them. Among around 190,000 clones listed, 81% were seen once. The TCR was taken from a man aged 18 to 29 in good health and CMV-seronegative. Sequences were obtained from PBMCs. The rearrangement links TRBV7-9 to TRBJ2-5, with 12 nucleotides matching TRBD2. CDR3: CASSPGLAGGLETQYF. DNA for the CDR3: TGTGCCAGCAGCCCTGGGCTAGCGGGGGGGTTAGAGACCCAGTACTTC. Full variable domain (outside the CDR3, taken from reference TRBV7-9 and TRBJ2-5): DTGVSQNPRHKITKRGQNVTFRCDPISEHNRLYWYRQTLGQGPEFLTYFQNEAQLEKSRLLSDRFSAERPKGSFSTLEIQRTEQGDSAMYLCASSPGLAGGLETQYFGPGTRLLVL.